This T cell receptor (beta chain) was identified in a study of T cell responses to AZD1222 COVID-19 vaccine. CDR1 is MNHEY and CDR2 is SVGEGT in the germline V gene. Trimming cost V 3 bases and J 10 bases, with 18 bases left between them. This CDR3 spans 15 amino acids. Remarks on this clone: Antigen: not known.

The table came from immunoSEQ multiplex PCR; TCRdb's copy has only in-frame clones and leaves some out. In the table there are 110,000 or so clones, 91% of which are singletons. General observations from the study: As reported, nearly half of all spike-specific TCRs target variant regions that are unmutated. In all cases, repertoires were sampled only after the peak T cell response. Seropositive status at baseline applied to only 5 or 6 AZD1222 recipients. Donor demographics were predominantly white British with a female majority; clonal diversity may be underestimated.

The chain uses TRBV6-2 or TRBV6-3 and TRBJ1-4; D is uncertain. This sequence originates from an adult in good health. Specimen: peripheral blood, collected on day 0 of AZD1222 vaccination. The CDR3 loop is CASSYGGGTVGKLFF. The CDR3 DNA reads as TGTGCCAGCAGTTATGGTGGCGGCACCGTCGGAAAACTGTTTTTT.